These 7 T cell receptor beta chains were all obtained from the same sample, sequenced in a study of blood T cells in healthy people across ages. Primers used in a second PCR of roughly 6 to 12 cycles were a sample-barcoded 5' primer and a J-beta primer mix. TCRdb re-called the 5' RACE reads with MiXCR, one entry per CDR3 protein. The data show just over 1 million distinct CDR3 sequences, less than 50% seen once. Sequenced input: blood. All receptors come from a woman aged 60-75 years in good health.

This clonotype was seen more than once but under ten times. The rearrangement links TRBV13 to TRBJ2-5, with TRBD1 matching 7 bases. The J call is doubtful: the DNA matches TRBJ2-7 better. The germline gives CDR1 PRHDT, CDR2 FYEKMQ (reference sequence). The CDR3 loop spans 13 amino acids. CDR3 protein: CASSLDRTGEQYF. Here the CDR3 DNA reads TGTGCCAGCAGCTTAGACCGGACAGGCGAGCAGTACTTC.

V and J are TRBV6-2 or TRBV6-3 and TRBJ2-2; D perhaps matches TRBD2 (6 bases). Trimming shortened V by 6 bases and J by 6 bases, and 17 bases separated the two germline ends. This CDR3 is built from 15 residues. From germline, CDR1 is MNHEY and CDR2 SVGEGT. The CDR3 DNA follows: TGTGCCAGCAGCCCCACGACTAGTGGGTCCGGGGAGCTGTTTTTT. This translates into CASSPTTSGSGELFF.

In the case of this clonotype: A much bigger clone sits one base away, suggesting this may be a read error. The chain employs TRBV28 and TRBJ1-5; tentatively, D is TRBD1 (5 bases). The CDR3 loop spans 16 amino acids. The germline V and J ends were trimmed by 3 bases and 6 bases, with 18 bases remaining between them. Germline V gives CDR1 MDHEN, CDR2 SYDVKM. The CDR3 DNA sequence: TGTGCCAGCAGTTTGGTTTACTCGATTGGGGGTCAGCCCCAGCATTTT. It encodes CASSLVYSIGGQPQHF.

The chain has TRBV27 and TRBJ2-4, with D tentatively TRBD1 or TRBD2 (5 bases each). TRBJ2-7 explains the end of the DNA better; the J call may be wrong. Germline loops: CDR1 MNHEY, CDR2 SMNVEV (reference sequence). The CDR3 totals 14 residues. CDR3 loop: CASSTPGPIYEQYF. The DNA for the CDR3 is TGTGCCAGCAGTACTCCGGGACCAATCTACGAGCAGTACTTC.

This chain joins TRBV25-1 and TRBJ2-6; the D is unclear. V shed 1 base and J shed 7 bases, with 8 bases lying between them. Germline V gives CDR1 MGHDK, CDR2 SYGVNS. This CDR3 is 14 amino acids long. DNA of the CDR3: TGTGCCAGCAGTGAATTTGGTGGAGCCAACGTCCTGACTTTC. Amino acids: CASSEFGGANVLTF.

This clonotype was picked up one time. The genes are TRBV7-9 and TRBJ2-1; 7 bases match TRBD1. The closer fit of TRBJ2-7 to the DNA end suggests the J call may be wrong. Germline V gives CDR1 SEHNR, CDR2 FQNEAQ (reference sequence). The CDR3 has 19 amino acids. The CDR3 reads CASSPHPKDRVRAYNEQYF. The CDR3 nucleotides are TGTGCCAGCAGCCCGCATCCCAAAGACAGGGTAAGGGCCTACAATGAGCAGTACTTC.

This clonotype appeared a few times. The genes are TRBV7-9 and TRBJ2-5, with 8 bases that match TRBD1. Germline CDR1 SEHNR, CDR2 FQNEAQ (reference sequence). The CDR3 is made up of 14 amino acids. With 3 bases clipped from V and 6 bases from J, the junction kept 6 bases outside the gene matches. In nucleotides, the CDR3 is TGTGCCAGCAGCTTTCTAGGACAGGGACAGACCCAGTACTTC. This codes for CASSFLGQGQTQYF.